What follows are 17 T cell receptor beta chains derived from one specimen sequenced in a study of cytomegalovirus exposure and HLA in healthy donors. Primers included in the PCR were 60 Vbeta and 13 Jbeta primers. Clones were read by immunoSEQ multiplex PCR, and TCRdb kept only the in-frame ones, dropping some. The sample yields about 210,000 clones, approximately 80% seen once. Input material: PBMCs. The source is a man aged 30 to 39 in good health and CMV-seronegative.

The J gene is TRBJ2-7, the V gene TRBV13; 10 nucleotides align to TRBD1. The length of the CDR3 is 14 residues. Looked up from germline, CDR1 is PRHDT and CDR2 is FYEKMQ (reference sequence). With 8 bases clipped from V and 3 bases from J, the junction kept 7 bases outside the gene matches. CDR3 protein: CASPIRDRGYEQYF. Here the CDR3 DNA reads TGTGCCAGCCCAATCCGGGACAGGGGCTACGAGCAGTACTTC.

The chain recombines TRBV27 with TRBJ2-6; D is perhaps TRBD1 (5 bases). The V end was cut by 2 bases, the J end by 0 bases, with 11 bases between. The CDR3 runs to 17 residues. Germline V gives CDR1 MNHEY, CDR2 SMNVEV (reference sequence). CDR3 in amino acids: CASSLGQGPSGANVLTF. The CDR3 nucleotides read TGTGCCAGCAGTTTAGGGCAGGGTCCCTCTGGGGCCAACGTCCTGACTTTC.

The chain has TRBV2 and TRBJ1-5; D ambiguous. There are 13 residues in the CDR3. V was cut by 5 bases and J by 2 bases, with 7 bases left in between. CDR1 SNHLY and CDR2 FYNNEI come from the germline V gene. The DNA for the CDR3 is TGTGCCAGCAGTATTCCGGGCAATCAGCCCCAGCATTTT. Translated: CASSIPGNQPQHF.

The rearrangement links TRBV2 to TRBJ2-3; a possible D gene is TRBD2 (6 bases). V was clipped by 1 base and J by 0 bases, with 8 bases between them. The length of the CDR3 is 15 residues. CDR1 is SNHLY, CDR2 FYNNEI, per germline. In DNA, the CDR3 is TGTGCCAGCAGTGAAGTTAGCGGAAGCACAGATACGCAGTATTTT. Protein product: CASSEVSGSTDTQYF.

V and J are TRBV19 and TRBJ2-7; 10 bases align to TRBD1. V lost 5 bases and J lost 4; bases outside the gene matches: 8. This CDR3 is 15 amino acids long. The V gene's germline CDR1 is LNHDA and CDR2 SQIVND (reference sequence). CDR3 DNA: TGTGCCAGTAGTTCGACAGGGGGCGTGCTTTACGAGCAGTACTTC. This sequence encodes CASSSTGGVLYEQYF. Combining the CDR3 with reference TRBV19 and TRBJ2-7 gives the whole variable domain DGGITQSPKYLFRKEGQNVTLSCEQNLNHDAMYWYRQDPGQGLRLIYYSQIVNDFQKGDIAEGYSVSREKKESFPLTVTSAQKNPTAFYLCASSSTGGVLYEQYFGPGTRLTVT.

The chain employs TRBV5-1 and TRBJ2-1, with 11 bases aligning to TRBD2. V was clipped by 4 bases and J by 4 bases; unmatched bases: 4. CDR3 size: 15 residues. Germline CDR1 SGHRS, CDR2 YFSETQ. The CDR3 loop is CASSPGLAEYNEQFF. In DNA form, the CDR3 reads TGCGCCAGCAGCCCGGGACTAGCGGAGTACAATGAGCAGTTCTTC.

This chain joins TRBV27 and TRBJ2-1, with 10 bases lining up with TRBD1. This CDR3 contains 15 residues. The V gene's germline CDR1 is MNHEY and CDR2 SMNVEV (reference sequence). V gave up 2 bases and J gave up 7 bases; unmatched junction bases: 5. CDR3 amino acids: CASSLGTGVWNEQFF. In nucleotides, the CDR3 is TGTGCCAGCAGTTTAGGGACAGGGGTTTGGAATGAGCAGTTCTTC.

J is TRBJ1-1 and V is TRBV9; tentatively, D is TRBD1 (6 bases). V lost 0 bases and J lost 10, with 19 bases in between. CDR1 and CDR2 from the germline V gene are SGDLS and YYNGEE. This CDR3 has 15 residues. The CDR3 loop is CASSVEGEDGGGAFF. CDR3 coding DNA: TGTGCCAGCAGCGTAGAGGGGGAGGACGGGGGGGGAGCTTTCTTT.

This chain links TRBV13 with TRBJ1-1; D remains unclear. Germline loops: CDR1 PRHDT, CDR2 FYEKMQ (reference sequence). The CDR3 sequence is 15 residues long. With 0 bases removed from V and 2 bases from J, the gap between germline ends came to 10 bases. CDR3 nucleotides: TGTGCCAGCAGCTTAGGAGACACCGTTAACACTGAAGCTTTCTTT. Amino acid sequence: CASSLGDTVNTEAFF.

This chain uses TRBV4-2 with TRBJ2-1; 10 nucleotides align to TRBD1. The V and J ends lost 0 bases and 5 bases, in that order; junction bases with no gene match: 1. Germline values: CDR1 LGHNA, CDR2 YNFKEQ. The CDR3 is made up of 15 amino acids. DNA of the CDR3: TGTGCCAGCAGCCAAGAGACAGGGGGCCACAATGAGCAGTTCTTC. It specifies CASSQETGGHNEQFF.

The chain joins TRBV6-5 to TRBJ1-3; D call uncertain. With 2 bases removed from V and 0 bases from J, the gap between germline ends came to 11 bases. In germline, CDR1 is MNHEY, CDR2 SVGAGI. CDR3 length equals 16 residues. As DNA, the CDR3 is TGTGCCAGCAGTTACCTCCCCCGACACTCTGGAAACACCATATATTTT. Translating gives CASSYLPRHSGNTIYF.

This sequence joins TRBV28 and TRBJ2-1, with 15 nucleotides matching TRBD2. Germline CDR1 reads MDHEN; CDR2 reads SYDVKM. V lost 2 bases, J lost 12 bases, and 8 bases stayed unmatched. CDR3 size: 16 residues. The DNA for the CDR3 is TGTGCCAGCAGTTTAGGCCGGACTAGCGGGGGGGCGGGGCAGTTCTTC. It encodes CASSLGRTSGGAGQFF. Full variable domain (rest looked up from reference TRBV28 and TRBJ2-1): DVKVTQSSRYLVKRTGEKVFLECVQDMDHENMFWYRQDPGLGLRLIYFSYDVKMKEKGDIPEGYSVSREKKERFSLILESASTNQTSMYLCASSLGRTSGGAGQFFGPGTRLTVL.

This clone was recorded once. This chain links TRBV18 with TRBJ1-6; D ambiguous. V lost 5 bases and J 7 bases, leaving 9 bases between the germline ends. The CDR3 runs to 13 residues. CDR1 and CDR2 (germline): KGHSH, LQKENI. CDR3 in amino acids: CASSGAENSPLHF. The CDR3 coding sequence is TGTGCCAGCTCAGGAGCAGAAAATTCACCCCTCCACTTT.

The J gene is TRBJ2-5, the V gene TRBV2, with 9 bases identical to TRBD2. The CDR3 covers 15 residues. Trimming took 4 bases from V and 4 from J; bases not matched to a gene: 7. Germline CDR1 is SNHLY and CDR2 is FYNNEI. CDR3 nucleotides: TGTGCCAGCAGTGTCGGTAATAGCGGGGGAGAGACCCAGTACTTC. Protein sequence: CASSVGNSGGETQYF.

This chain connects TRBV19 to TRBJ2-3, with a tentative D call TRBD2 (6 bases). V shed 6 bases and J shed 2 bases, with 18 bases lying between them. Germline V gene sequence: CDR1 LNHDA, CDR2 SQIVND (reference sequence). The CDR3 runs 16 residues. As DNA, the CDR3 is TGTGCCAGTAGAGGAGGGTCGGCGGGGAACACAGATACGCAGTATTTT. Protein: CASRGGSAGNTDTQYF. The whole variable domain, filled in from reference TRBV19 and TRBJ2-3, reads DGGITQSPKYLFRKEGQNVTLSCEQNLNHDAMYWYRQDPGQGLRLIYYSQIVNDFQKGDIAEGYSVSREKKESFPLTVTSAQKNPTAFYLCASRGGSAGNTDTQYFGPGTRLTVL.

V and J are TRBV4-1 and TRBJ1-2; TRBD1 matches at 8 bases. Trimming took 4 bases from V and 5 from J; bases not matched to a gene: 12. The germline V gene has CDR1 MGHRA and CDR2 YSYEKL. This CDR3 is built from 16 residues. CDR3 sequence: CASSPGQGAPHYGYTF. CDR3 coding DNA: TGCGCCAGCAGCCCCGGGCAGGGGGCGCCTCATTATGGCTACACCTTC.

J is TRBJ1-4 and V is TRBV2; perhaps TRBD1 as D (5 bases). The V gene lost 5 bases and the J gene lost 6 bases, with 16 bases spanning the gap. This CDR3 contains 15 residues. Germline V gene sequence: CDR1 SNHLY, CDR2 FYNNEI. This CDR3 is CASSTQGFLDEKLFF. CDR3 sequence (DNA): TGTGCCAGCAGTACCCAGGGATTTTTAGATGAAAAACTGTTTTTT.